The T cell receptor (beta chain) described here comes from a study of cytomegalovirus exposure and HLA in healthy donors. Of note for this clone: Its cognate antigen is unknown.

General observations from the study: 87-base-pair reads could not separate some V segments, including TRBV6-2 and TRBV6-3. Reports described diagnosis of cytomegalovirus status by the classifier as highly specific and sensitive. Among TCR beta chains of equal frequency, HLA-associated ones were more clonally expanded in a later analysis. In a later analysis, DRB1 alleles had the most associated TCRs; HLA-C alleles the fewest.

V lost 3 bases, J lost 0 bases, and 18 bases lay in between. From germline, CDR1 is LGHNA and CDR2 YNFKEQ. This CDR3 spans 18 amino acids. The PCR was carried out with 60 Vbeta primers and 13 Jbeta primers. Produced via immunoSEQ multiplex PCR; TCRdb's table is partial and in-frame only. Among 100,000 to 150,000 clones listed, approximately 74% were seen once. Sequenced: PBMCs. The chain recombines TRBV4-2 with TRBJ1-5; tentative D call: TRBD1 (6 bases). The clonotype comes from a male donor in good health and CMV-seronegative. The CDR3 nucleotides read TGTGCCAGCAGCCAGGATGGGACAAGGGCGTTTAGCAATCAGCCCCAGCATTTT. This encodes CASSQDGTRAFSNQPQHF.